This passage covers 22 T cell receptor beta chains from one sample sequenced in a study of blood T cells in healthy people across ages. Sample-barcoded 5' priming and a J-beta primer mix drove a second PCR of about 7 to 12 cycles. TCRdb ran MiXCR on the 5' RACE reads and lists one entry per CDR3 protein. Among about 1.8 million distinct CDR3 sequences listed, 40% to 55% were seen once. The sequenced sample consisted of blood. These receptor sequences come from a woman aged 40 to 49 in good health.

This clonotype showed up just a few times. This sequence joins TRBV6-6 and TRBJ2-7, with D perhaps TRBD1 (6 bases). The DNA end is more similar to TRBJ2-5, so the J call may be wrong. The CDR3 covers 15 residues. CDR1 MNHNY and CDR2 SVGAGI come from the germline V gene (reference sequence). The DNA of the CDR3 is TGTGCCAGCACCCTACGGGACAACATTCAAGAGACCCAGTACTTC. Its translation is CASTLRDNIQETQYF.

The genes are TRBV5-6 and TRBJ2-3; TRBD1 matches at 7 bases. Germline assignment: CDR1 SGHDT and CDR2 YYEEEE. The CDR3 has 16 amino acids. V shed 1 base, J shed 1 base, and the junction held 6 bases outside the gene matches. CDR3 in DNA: TGTGCCAGCAGCTTGCTGACAGGGAGTCGCACAGATACGCAGTATTTT. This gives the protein CASSLLTGSRTDTQYF.

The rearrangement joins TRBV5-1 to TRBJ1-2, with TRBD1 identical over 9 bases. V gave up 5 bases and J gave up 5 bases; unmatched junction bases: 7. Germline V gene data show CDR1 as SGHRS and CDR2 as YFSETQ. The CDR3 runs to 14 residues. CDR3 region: CASSRDRDVYGYTF. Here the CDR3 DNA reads TGCGCCAGCAGTAGGGACAGGGATGTATATGGCTACACCTTC. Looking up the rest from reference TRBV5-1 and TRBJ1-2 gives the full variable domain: KAGVTQTPRYLIKTRGQQVTLSCSPISGHRSVSWYQQTPGQGLQFLFEYFSETQRNKGNFPGRFSGRQFSNSRSEMNVSTLELGDSALYLCASSRDRDVYGYTFGSGTRLTVV.

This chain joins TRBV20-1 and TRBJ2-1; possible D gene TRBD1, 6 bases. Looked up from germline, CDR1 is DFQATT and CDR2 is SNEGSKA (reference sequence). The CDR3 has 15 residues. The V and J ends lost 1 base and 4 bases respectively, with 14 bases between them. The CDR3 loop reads CSARGPGQLYNEQFF. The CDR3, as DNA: TGCAGTGCTAGAGGACCCGGACAGCTTTACAATGAGCAGTTCTTC.

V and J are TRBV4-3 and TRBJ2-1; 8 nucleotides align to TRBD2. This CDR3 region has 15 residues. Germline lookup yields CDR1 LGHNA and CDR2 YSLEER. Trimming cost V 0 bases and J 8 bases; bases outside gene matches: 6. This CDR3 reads CASSQERAGAYEQFF. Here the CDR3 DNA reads TGCGCCAGCAGCCAAGAACGAGCGGGGGCCTATGAGCAGTTCTTC.

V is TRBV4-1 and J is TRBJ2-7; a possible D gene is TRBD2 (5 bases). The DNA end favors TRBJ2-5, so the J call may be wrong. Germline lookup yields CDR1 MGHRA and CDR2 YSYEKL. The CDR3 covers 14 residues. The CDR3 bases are TGCGCCAGCAGCCAAGAGGGAGACGTAGAGACCCAGTACTTC. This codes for CASSQEGDVETQYF.

The CDR3 sequence is CSAPPRSSYNEQFF. DNA for the CDR3: TGCAGTGCTCCACCCCGGAGCTCCTACAATGAGCAGTTCTTC. The J gene is TRBJ2-1, the V gene TRBV20-1; D gene unclear. CDR3 length: 14 residues. The V gene lost 5 bases and the J gene lost 0 bases, with 11 bases spanning the gap. In germline, CDR1 is DFQATT, CDR2 SNEGSKA (reference sequence).

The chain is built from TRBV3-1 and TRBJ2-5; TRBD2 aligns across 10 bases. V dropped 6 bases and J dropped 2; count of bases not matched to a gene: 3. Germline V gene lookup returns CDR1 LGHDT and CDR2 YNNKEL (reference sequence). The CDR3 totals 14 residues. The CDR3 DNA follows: TGTGCCAGCAGGAGAGCGGGGGGGCAAGAGACCCAGTACTTC. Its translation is CASRRAGGQETQYF.

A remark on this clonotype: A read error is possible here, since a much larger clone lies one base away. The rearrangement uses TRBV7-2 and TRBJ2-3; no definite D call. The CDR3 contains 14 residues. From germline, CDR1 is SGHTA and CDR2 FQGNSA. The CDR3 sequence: CAGSLQGPTDTQYF. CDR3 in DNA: TGTGCCGGCAGCCTCCAAGGGCCCACAGATACGCAGTATTTT.

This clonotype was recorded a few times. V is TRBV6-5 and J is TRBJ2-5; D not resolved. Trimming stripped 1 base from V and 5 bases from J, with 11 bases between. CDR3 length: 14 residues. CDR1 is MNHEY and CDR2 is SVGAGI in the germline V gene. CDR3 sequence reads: CASSYLAVVETQYF. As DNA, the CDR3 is TGTGCCAGCAGTTACTTGGCAGTGGTGGAGACCCAGTACTTC.

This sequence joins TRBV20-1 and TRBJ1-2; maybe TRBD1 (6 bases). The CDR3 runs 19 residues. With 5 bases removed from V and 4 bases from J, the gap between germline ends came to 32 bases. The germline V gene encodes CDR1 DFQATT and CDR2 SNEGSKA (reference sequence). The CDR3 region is CSAPKGGGPKTGPVYGYTF. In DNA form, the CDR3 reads TGCAGTGCTCCCAAGGGGGGGGGACCTAAGACAGGCCCGGTCTATGGCTACACCTTC.

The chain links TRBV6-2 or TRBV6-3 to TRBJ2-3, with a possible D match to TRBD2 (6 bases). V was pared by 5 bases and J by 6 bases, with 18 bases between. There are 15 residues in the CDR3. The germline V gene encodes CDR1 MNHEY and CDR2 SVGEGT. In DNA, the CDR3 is TGTGCCAGCAGTCCCCGTGGAGGGGCTGGTGATACGCAGTATTTT. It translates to CASSPRGGAGDTQYF.

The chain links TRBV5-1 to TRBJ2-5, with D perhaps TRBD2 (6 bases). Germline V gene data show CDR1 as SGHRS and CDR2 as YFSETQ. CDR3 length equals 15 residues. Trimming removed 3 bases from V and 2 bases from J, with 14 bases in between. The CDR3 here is CASSSAVGGQETQYF. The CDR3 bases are TGCGCCAGCAGCTCGGCCGTCGGGGGTCAAGAGACCCAGTACTTC.

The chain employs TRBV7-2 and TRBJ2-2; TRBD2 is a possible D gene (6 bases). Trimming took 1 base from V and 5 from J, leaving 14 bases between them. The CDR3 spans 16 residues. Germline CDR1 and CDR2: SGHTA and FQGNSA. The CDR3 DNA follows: TGTGCCAGCAGCTTAGTTAGCGGCACCACTACCGGGGAGCTGTTTTTT. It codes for CASSLVSGTTTGELFF.

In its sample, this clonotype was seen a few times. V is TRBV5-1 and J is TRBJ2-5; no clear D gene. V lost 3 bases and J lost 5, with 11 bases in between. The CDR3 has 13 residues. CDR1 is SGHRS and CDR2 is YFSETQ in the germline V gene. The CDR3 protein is CASSSPPSETQYF. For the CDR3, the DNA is TGCGCCAGCAGCTCACCACCCTCGGAGACCCAGTACTTC.

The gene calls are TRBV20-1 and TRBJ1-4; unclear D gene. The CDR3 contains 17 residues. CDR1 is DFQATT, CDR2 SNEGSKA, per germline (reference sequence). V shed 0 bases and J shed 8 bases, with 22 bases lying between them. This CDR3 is CSARDSGPRPGWEKLFF. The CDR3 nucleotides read TGCAGTGCTAGAGATTCTGGTCCTCGGCCTGGTTGGGAAAAACTGTTTTTT.

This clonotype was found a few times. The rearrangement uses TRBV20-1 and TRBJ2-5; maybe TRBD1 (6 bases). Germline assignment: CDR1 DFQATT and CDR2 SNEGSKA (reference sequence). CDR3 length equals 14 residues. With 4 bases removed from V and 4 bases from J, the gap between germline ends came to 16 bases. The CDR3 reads CSAKNREVVETQYF. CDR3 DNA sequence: TGCAGTGCTAAGAACAGGGAAGTGGTAGAGACCCAGTACTTC.

CDR3 region: CASSPTGSRGSSYEQYF. The CDR3 coding sequence is TGTGCCAGCAGCCCTACAGGGAGCCGCGGGAGCTCCTACGAGCAGTACTTC. This chain joins TRBV14 and TRBJ2-7, with D possibly being TRBD2 (7 bases). Trimming cost V 4 bases and J 0 bases, with 19 bases left between them. Germline assignment: CDR1 SGHDN and CDR2 FVKESK. This CDR3 is built from 17 residues. The entire variable domain, with the rest obtained from reference TRBV14 and TRBJ2-7, is as follows: EAGVTQFPSHSVIEKGQTVTLRCDPISGHDNLYWYRRVMGKEIKFLLHFVKESKQDESGMPNNRFLAERTGGTYSTLKVQPAELEDSGVYFCASSPTGSRGSSYEQYFGPGTRLTVT.

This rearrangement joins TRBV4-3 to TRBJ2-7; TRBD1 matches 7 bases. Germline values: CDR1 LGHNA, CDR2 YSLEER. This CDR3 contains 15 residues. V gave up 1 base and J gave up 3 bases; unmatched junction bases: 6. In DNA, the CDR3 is TGCGCCAGCAGCCAAGCTACAGGGGCAAGCTACGAGCAGTACTTC. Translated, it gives CASSQATGASYEQYF.

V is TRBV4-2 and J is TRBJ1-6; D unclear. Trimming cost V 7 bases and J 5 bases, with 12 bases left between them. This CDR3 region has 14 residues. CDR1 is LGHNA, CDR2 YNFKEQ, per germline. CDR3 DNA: TGTGCCAGCACCCAGTGGGAGAATAATTCACCCCTCCACTTT. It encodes CASTQWENNSPLHF.

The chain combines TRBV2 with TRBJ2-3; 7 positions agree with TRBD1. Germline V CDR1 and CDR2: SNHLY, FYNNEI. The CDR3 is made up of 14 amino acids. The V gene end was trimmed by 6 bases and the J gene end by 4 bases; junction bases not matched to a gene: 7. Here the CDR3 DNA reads TGTGCCAGCAGCCTACAGGGGTTCCCAGATACGCAGTATTTT. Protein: CASSLQGFPDTQYF.

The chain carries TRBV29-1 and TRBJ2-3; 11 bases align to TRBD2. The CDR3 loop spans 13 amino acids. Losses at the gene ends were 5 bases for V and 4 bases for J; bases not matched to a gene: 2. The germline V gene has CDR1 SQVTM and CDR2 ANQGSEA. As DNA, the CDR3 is TGCAGCGTTATAGCGGGGGGGGCAGATACGCAGTATTTT. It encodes CSVIAGGADTQYF.